A single sample gave rise to the 30 T cell receptor beta chains below, sequenced in a study of T cell responses to AZD1222 COVID-19 vaccine. The repertoire was sequenced with immunoSEQ multiplex PCR; TCRdb's copy has only in-frame clones and lacks some. Counted here are about 180,000 clones, 80% to 90% occurring once; the ten biggest clones make up 6% to 8%. The sequencing used peripheral blood, collected on day 0 of AZD1222 vaccination. The receptor source for this set is an adult in good health.

The chain employs TRBV20-1 and TRBJ2-7; 9 bases are shared with TRBD1. The CDR3 spans 11 residues. Losses at the gene ends were 6 bases for V and 8 bases for J; bases not matched to a gene: 5. From germline, CDR1 is DFQATT and CDR2 SNEGSKA (reference sequence). CDR3 residues: CSANTGGQQYF. DNA of the CDR3: TGCAGTGCCAACACAGGGGGCCAGCAGTACTTC.

Written as DNA, the CDR3 is TGTGCCAGCAGCGTAGTGGGGGGACCGAACAATGAGCAGTTCTTC. Protein: CASSVVGGPNNEQFF. V and J are TRBV9 and TRBJ2-1; perhaps TRBD2 as D (6 bases). This CDR3 comprises 15 residues. Trimming took 0 bases from V and 5 from J, leaving 12 bases between them. The germline gives CDR1 SGDLS, CDR2 YYNGEE.

As to this clone: Other DNA sequences in the same sample also yield this CDR3. The chain is built from TRBV3-1 (or the pseudogene TRBV3-2) and TRBJ1-6; D unclear. This CDR3 is 14 amino acids long. Germline loops: CDR1 LGHDT, CDR2 YNNKEL (reference sequence). V gave up 4 bases and J gave up 5 bases, with 9 bases separating them. CDR3 in DNA: TGTGCCAGCAGCCCACCGGGCAATAATTCACCCCTCCACTTT. It specifies CASSPPGNNSPLHF.

This clone was counted between two and nine times. The chain recombines TRBV3-1 (or the pseudogene TRBV3-2) with TRBJ1-4; 7 nucleotides align to TRBD1. The CDR3 contains 17 residues. Trimming at V came to 0 bases and at J to 0 bases, leaving 4 bases not matched to a gene. The germline CDR1 and CDR2 sequences are LGHDT and YNNKEL (reference sequence). The CDR3 loop reads CASSQEGGSATNEKLFF. CDR3 sequence (DNA): TGTGCCAGCAGCCAAGAAGGGGGCTCCGCAACTAATGAAAAACTGTTTTTT.

This chain joins TRBV29-1 and TRBJ1-6, with 9 bases that match TRBD1. Trimming cost V 6 bases and J 8 bases; bases outside gene matches: 5. The CDR3 loop spans 13 amino acids. In germline, CDR1 is SQVTM, CDR2 ANQGSEA. The CDR3 sequence: CSVGQGVDSPLHF. The DNA of the CDR3 is TGCAGCGTGGGACAGGGAGTCGATTCACCCCTCCACTTT. Full variable domain (outside the CDR3, taken from reference TRBV29-1 and TRBJ1-6): SAVISQKPSRDICQRGTSLTIQCQVDSQVTMMFWYRQQPGQSLTLIATANQGSEATYESGFVIDKFPISRPNLTFSTLTVSNMSPEDSSIYLCSVGQGVDSPLHFGNGTRLTVT.

This clone has a handful of counts. The chain carries TRBV2 and TRBJ1-1, with a possible D match to TRBD1 (5 bases). CDR3 length: 14 amino acids. Germline CDR1 is SNHLY and CDR2 is FYNNEI. V shed 5 bases and J shed 4 bases, with 14 bases lying between them. CDR3 coding DNA: TGTGCCAGCAGTTACCTGGGGCAGGGCACTGAAGCTTTCTTT. It is translated as CASSYLGQGTEAFF.

For the CDR3, the DNA is TGTGCCAGCAGCCCCCGGGACAGGGAGTACGAGCAGTACTTC. Translating gives CASSPRDREYEQYF. This sequence joins TRBV2 and TRBJ2-7; 9 bases line up with TRBD1. This CDR3 comprises 14 residues. V shed 6 bases and J 4 bases; nucleotides not matched to a gene: 7. The V gene's germline CDR1 is SNHLY and CDR2 FYNNEI.

The chain recombines TRBV27 with TRBJ1-4, with D perhaps matching TRBD1 (6 bases). Germline CDR1 and CDR2: MNHEY and SMNVEV (reference sequence). The CDR3 has 14 amino acids. The V gene lost 3 bases and the J gene lost 6 bases, with 11 bases spanning the gap. CDR3 sequence: CASSLQGRYEKLFF. The CDR3 region has the DNA TGTGCCAGCAGTTTGCAGGGGCGGTATGAAAAACTGTTTTTT.

The chain employs TRBV6-1 and TRBJ2-2; no clear D gene. Trimming removed 3 bases at V and 0 bases at J, with 11 bases between. The CDR3 is 16 amino acids. Looked up from germline, CDR1 is MNHNS and CDR2 is SASEGT. The CDR3 loop reads CASSDRSATNTGELFF. DNA for the CDR3: TGTGCCAGCAGTGACCGGAGCGCGACGAACACCGGGGAGCTGTTTTTT.

CDR3 region: CASSLVGLGPYEQYF. The CDR3 nucleotides are TGTGCCAGCAGCTTAGTGGGCCTGGGTCCCTACGAGCAGTACTTC. This rearrangement joins TRBV7-2 to TRBJ2-7; D not certain. V shed 1 base and J shed 2 bases, with 12 bases lying between them. CDR3 size: 15 residues. The germline gives CDR1 SGHTA, CDR2 FQGNSA.

The chain joins TRBV19 to TRBJ1-2; no clear D. V lost 8 bases to trimming and J lost 3 bases, with 13 bases between them. Germline V gives CDR1 LNHDA, CDR2 SQIVND (reference sequence). The CDR3 has 13 amino acids. The CDR3 coding sequence is TGTGCCAGTGCCCCGGAGGTTGACTATGGCTACACCTTC. Its protein is CASAPEVDYGYTF. Full variable domain (missing parts from reference TRBV19 and TRBJ1-2): DGGITQSPKYLFRKEGQNVTLSCEQNLNHDAMYWYRQDPGQGLRLIYYSQIVNDFQKGDIAEGYSVSREKKESFPLTVTSAQKNPTAFYLCASAPEVDYGYTFGSGTRLTVV.

This chain uses TRBV3-1 (or the pseudogene TRBV3-2) with TRBJ2-1, with D possibly TRBD2 on 5 matching bases. This CDR3 region has 14 residues. The germline V gene encodes CDR1 LGHDT and CDR2 YNNKEL (reference sequence). The V end was cut by 10 bases, the J end by 8 bases, with 21 bases between. The DNA for the CDR3 is TGTGCCACCCAACTCGGTCTACGGCGGGATGAGCAGTTCTTC. Its translation is CATQLGLRRDEQFF.

The genes are TRBV7-9 and TRBJ1-2, with unresolved D. CDR3 length equals 14 residues. Germline V lookup: CDR1 SEHNR, CDR2 FQNEAQ (reference sequence). Trimming took off 0 bases at V and 6 bases at J, with 11 bases between the two ends. The CDR3 DNA reads as TGTGCCAGCAGCTTAGCGCGGACTTTCGATGGCTACACCTTC. Translating gives CASSLARTFDGYTF.

This chain joins TRBV7-3 and TRBJ2-1; 9 bases align to TRBD2. The CDR3 contains 16 residues. V lost 4 bases to trimming and J lost 8 bases; unmatched junction nucleotides: 12. Per germline, CDR1 SGHTA and CDR2 FQGTGA. CDR3: CASSSLGGGARDEQFF. In nucleotides, the CDR3 is TGTGCCAGCAGCTCCCTCGGCGGGGGGGCCCGCGATGAGCAGTTCTTC.

The rearrangement joins TRBV4-1 to TRBJ2-6; D is ambiguous. The germline V gene encodes CDR1 MGHRA and CDR2 YSYEKL. The CDR3 has 13 residues. Trimming took off 6 bases at V and 2 bases at J, with 5 bases between the two ends. The CDR3 coding sequence is TGCGCCAGCAGGAGCACTGGGGCCAACGTCCTGACTTTC. It yields the protein CASRSTGANVLTF.

V usage is TRBV3-1 (or the pseudogene TRBV3-2) and J usage is TRBJ2-7; 8 bases line up with TRBD1. CDR3 length: 13 residues. Germline V gene data show CDR1 as LGHDT and CDR2 as YNNKEL (reference sequence). The V segment lost 1 base and the J segment 5 bases; nucleotides outside the gene matches: 1. The CDR3 region is CASSQGRGHEQYV. The CDR3 coding sequence is TGTGCCAGCAGCCAAGGCAGGGGGCACGAGCAGTACGTC.

The chain has TRBV30 and TRBJ1-3, with D perhaps matching TRBD1 (5 bases). Germline V gene lookup returns CDR1 GTSNPN and CDR2 SVGIG (reference sequence). The CDR3 length is 14 residues. Between the trimmed V and J ends, which lost 2 bases and 0 bases, there was a span of 8 bases. DNA for the CDR3: TGTGCCTGGAGTTCAGGGATCTCTGGAAACACCATATATTTT. Amino acid sequence: CAWSSGISGNTIYF.

The chain couples TRBV7-3 to TRBJ2-3; 12 bases align to TRBD2. The CDR3 contains 19 residues. V dropped 4 bases and J dropped 1; count of bases not matched to a gene: 12. The germline V gene encodes CDR1 SGHTA and CDR2 FQGTGA. The CDR3 here is CASSSPLAGGTKRTDTQYF. In DNA, the CDR3 is TGTGCCAGCAGCTCCCCACTAGCGGGGGGCACGAAGCGCACAGATACGCAGTATTTT. Together with reference TRBV7-3 and TRBJ2-3, the CDR3 gives the full variable domain: GAGVSQTPSNKVTEKGKYVELRCDPISGHTALYWYRQSLGQGPEFLIYFQGTGAADDSGLPNDRFFAVRPEGSVSTLKIQRTERGDSAVYLCASSSPLAGGTKRTDTQYFGPGTRLTVL.

V is TRBV6-2 or TRBV6-3 and J is TRBJ1-5, with D maybe TRBD1 (6 bases). The germline V and J ends were trimmed by 5 bases and 5 bases, with 13 bases remaining between them. This CDR3 spans 14 amino acids. Looked up from germline, CDR1 is MNHEY and CDR2 is SVGEGT. CDR3 region: CASSTSGAYQPQHF. The CDR3 nucleotides read TGTGCCAGCAGTACCTCGGGGGCGTATCAGCCCCAGCATTTT.

V gene TRBV19 combines with J gene TRBJ2-7, with 9 bases fitting TRBD1. The CDR3 is 14 amino acids. Germline values: CDR1 LNHDA, CDR2 SQIVND (reference sequence). V dropped 6 bases and J dropped 7; count of bases not matched to a gene: 10. The CDR3, as DNA: TGTGCCAGTAGCCAGGGACAGGGTGGCTGGGAGCAGTACTTC. It translates to CASSQGQGGWEQYF.

This clone was counted once. The chain employs TRBV20-1 and TRBJ1-5; D ambiguous. The ends were cut back, 3 bases at V and 0 bases at J, with 12 bases in the middle. The CDR3 runs 15 residues. Germline V gives CDR1 DFQATT, CDR2 SNEGSKA (reference sequence). The CDR3, as DNA: TGCAGTGCTAGTCCGGGCCCCTATAGCAATCAGCCCCAGCATTTT. As protein: CSASPGPYSNQPQHF.

The chain combines TRBV18 with TRBJ1-3; 8 nucleotides match TRBD1. This CDR3 contains 16 residues. Germline trimming cut 3 bases from V and 0 bases from J; bases unmatched to any gene: 4. Germline CDR1 and CDR2: KGHSH and LQKENI. The CDR3 loop is CASSPTGTGSGNTIYF. The CDR3 DNA sequence: TGTGCCAGCTCACCTACGGGGACAGGCTCTGGAAACACCATATATTTT.

The rearrangement links TRBV7-3 to TRBJ1-6; perhaps TRBD1 as D (6 bases). V gave up 4 bases and J gave up 9 bases, with 13 bases separating them. This CDR3 is 14 amino acids long. Germline loops: CDR1 SGHTA, CDR2 FQGTGA. The DNA of the CDR3 is TGTGCCAGCAGCTCAGCACAGGGTGCTTCACCCCTCCACTTT. Amino acid sequence: CASSSAQGASPLHF.

This chain connects TRBV5-1 to TRBJ1-5; perhaps TRBD1 as D (6 bases). Germline V CDR1 and CDR2: SGHRS, YFSETQ. V lost 0 bases to trimming and J lost 5 bases, with 12 bases between them. The CDR3 sequence is 15 residues long. For the CDR3, the DNA is TGCGCCAGCAGCTTGGGGGCAGGGGCGGATCAGCCCCAGCATTTT. Residues: CASSLGAGADQPQHF.

This sequence joins TRBV4-1 and TRBJ1-1; TRBD1 might be the D (5 bases). The CDR3 runs 17 residues. V lost 4 bases and J 1 base, leaving 19 bases between the germline ends. Germline CDR1 reads MGHRA; CDR2 reads YSYEKL. Here the CDR3 reads CASSLRLGTLTNTEAFF. CDR3 sequence (DNA): TGCGCCAGCAGCCTCCGATTGGGGACTTTGACGAACACTGAAGCTTTCTTT.

J is TRBJ1-5 and V is TRBV5-6; 10 nucleotides match TRBD1. CDR1 is SGHDT and CDR2 is YYEEEE in the germline V gene. The V gene end was trimmed by 5 bases and the J gene end by 0 bases; junction bases not matched to a gene: 5. This CDR3 is 16 amino acids long. As DNA, the CDR3 is TGTGCCAGCAGATGGGACAGGGGAAATAGCAATCAGCCCCAGCATTTT. It translates to CASRWDRGNSNQPQHF. Using reference TRBV5-6 and TRBJ1-5 for the parts outside the CDR3, the full variable domain is DAGVTQSPTHLIKTRGQQVTLRCSPKSGHDTVSWYQQALGQGPQFIFQYYEEEERQRGNFPDRFSGHQFPNYSSELNVNALLLGDSALYLCASRWDRGNSNQPQHFGDGTRLSIL.

The chain uses TRBV10-2 and TRBJ2-1; TRBD2 agrees at 8 bases. In germline, CDR1 is WSHSY, CDR2 SAAADI. The CDR3 loop spans 14 amino acids. The ends lost 4 bases at V and 4 bases at J; junction bases unmatched: 3. The CDR3 region has the DNA TGCGCCAGCAGTGTCAGCGGGGGATACAATGAGCAGTTCTTC. Translation gives CASSVSGGYNEQFF.

This clone occurred once. The genes are TRBV5-1 and TRBJ2-5; 9 bases match TRBD1. V lost 3 bases to trimming and J lost 6 bases; unmatched junction nucleotides: 6. Germline V gene lookup returns CDR1 SGHRS and CDR2 YFSETQ. The CDR3 totals 14 residues. For the CDR3, the DNA is TGCGCCAGCAGCTACTCCGGGACAGGGAAGACCCAGTACTTC. Protein sequence: CASSYSGTGKTQYF.

The chain combines TRBV4-1 with TRBJ2-1, with D perhaps matching TRBD1 or TRBD2 (6 bases each). The CDR3 runs to 15 residues. Trimming pared 3 bases from V and 8 bases from J, leaving 17 bases between. The V gene's germline CDR1 is MGHRA and CDR2 YSYEKL. The CDR3 sequence: CASSHEGGGGYEQFF. CDR3 in DNA: TGCGCCAGCAGCCACGAGGGGGGTGGCGGCTATGAGCAGTTCTTC.

The V call is TRBV7-3, the J call TRBJ2-2, with D possibly being TRBD1 (6 bases). Trimming pared 0 bases from V and 5 bases from J, leaving 13 bases between. The CDR3 has 16 amino acids. CDR1 SGHTA and CDR2 FQGTGA come from the germline V gene. DNA of the CDR3: TGTGCCAGCAGCTTAACGATGGGCCAGGGGACCGGGGAGCTGTTTTTT. Its translation: CASSLTMGQGTGELFF.